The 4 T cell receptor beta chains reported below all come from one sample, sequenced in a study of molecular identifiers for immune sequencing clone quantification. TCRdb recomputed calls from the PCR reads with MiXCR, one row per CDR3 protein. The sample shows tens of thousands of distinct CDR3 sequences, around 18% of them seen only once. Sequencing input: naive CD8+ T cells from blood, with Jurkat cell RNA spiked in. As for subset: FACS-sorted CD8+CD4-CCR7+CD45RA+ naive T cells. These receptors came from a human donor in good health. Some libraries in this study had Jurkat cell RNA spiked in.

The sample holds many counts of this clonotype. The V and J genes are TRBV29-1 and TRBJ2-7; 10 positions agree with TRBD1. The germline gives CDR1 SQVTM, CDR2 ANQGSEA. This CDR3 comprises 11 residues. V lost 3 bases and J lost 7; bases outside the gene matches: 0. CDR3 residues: CSVEGQGEQYF. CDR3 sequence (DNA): TGCAGCGTTGAGGGACAGGGGGAGCAGTACTTC.

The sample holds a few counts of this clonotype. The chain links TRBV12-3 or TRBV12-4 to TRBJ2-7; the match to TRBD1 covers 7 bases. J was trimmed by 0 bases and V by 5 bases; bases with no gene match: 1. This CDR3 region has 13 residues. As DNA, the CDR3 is TGTGCCAGCAGTGAGGGGGCCTCCTACGAGCAGTACTTC. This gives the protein CASSEGASYEQYF.

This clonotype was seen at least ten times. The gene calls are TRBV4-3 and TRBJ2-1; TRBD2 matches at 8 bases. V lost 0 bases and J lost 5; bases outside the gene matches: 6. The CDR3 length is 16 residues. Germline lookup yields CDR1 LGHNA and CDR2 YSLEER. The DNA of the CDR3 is TGCGCCAGCAGCCAAGAGTTTGCAGCGGGAGACAATGAGCAGTTCTTC. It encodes CASSQEFAAGDNEQFF.

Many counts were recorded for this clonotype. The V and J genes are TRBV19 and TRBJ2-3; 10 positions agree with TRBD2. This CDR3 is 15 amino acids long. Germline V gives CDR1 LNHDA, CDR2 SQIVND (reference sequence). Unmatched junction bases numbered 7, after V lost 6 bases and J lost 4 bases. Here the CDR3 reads CASRKREGLSDTQYF. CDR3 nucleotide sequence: TGTGCCAGTAGGAAGCGGGAGGGCCTCTCAGATACGCAGTATTTT.